This entry features one T cell receptor beta chain sequence. Its antigen is unidentified. The data belong to a study of cytomegalovirus exposure and HLA in healthy donors. General study points: The study found most TCR sequences rare, yet found some public TCRs in many donors. TRBV6-2, TRBV6-3 and other indistinguishable V segments were excluded. Cytomegalovirus association was assigned to about 150 TCR beta chains.

PCR used 60 Vbeta primers and 13 Jbeta primers. In the original processing: Roughly 80 million unique TCR beta chains, some 11 million shared, were counted in a later analysis. Here immunoSEQ multiplex PCR was the method, and the copy in TCRdb shows in-frame clones only, minus some. D and trimming were read from the DNA, whereas the V and J calls and clone size are those reported in that table. The sample consists of tens of thousands of clones, approximately 70% of them appearing once. Germline-derived CDR1 and CDR2 are SGHRS and YFSETQ. The CDR3 consists of 20 residues. Unmatched junction bases numbered 10, after V lost 2 bases and J lost 0 bases.

The sequence was collected from a man aged 55 to 69 in good health and CMV-seropositive. The V and J genes are TRBV5-1 and TRBJ2-1, with TRBD2 matching over 14 bases. The sample comprised PBMCs. The CDR3 DNA is TGCGCCAGCAGCTTTAACCCGGGACTAGCGGGAGACGGCTCCTACAATGAGCAGTTCTTC. The encoded protein is CASSFNPGLAGDGSYNEQFF.